Given below is one T cell receptor beta chain in context. Its antigen is undetermined. This sample stems from a study of post-analysis software for immune sequencing data. In the study overall: Several disease courses (relapsing-remitting, secondary progressive and progressive-relapsing) of multiple sclerosis were included. Whole-study results and caveats: Strong co-clustering by F measure linked samples that shared a preparation batch. Five TRBV segments appeared more often in patients than in controls, and TRBV5-6, TRBV5-1 and TRBV20-1 were among these. Compared with controls, patients showed significantly lower normalized Chao1 diversity.

The TCR beta cDNA libraries carried unique molecular identifiers. TCRdb re-analysed the PCR reads in MiXCR, keeping a single row per CDR3 protein. The data contain about 430,000 distinct CDR3 sequences, approximately 38% of them singletons. The CDR3 spans 15 residues. V dropped 4 bases and J dropped 0 bases, with 12 bases sitting between them. Looked up from germline, CDR1 is LNHNV and CDR2 is YYDKDF (reference sequence). This chain uses TRBV15 with TRBJ1-2, with D maybe TRBD1 (6 bases). The source material was blood. The clonotype comes from a girl between 2 and 10 years old with multiple sclerosis. CDR3 in amino acids: CATSKDRQANYGYTF. In DNA, the CDR3 is TGTGCCACCAGCAAGGACAGACAAGCTAACTATGGCTACACCTTC.